This is a list of T cell receptor beta chains from one sample in a study of TIL therapy for anti-PD-1-resistant metastatic lung cancer. The table came from immunoSEQ multiplex PCR; TCRdb's copy has only in-frame clones and leaves some out. The data show roughly 11,000 clones, with about 80% seen just once and over 9.5% held by the top ten. Source: blood, taken at baseline. These receptors originate from a person between 25 and 79 years old with non-small cell lung cancer. Each CDR3 is given with its conserved first and last residue. A D gene is named only where the DNA matches it firmly. Size tells how often a clone was seen (once, few, many) or the class of an expanded clone, and some rows leave it out.

size,V,D,J,DNA,CDR3
NA,TRBV14,TRBD2,TRBJ2-7,TGTGCCAGCAGCCCCTGGACTAGCGGGAGCTACGAGCAGTACTTC,CASSPWTSGSYEQYF
NA,TRBV6-1,NA,TRBJ1-2,TGTGCCAGCAGTGAGGGAGAGTCCTTTTATGGCTACACCTTC,CASSEGESFYGYTF
NA,TRBV7-2,NA,TRBJ1-2,TGTGCCAGCAGCCCCTCAGGGATTGGGGGCTACACCTTC,CASSPSGIGGYTF
NA,TRBV10-3,TRBD1,TRBJ2-5,TGTGCCATCAGCCGACAGGGTACAGAGACCCAGTACTTC,CAISRQGTETQYF
NA,TRBV29-1,NA,TRBJ2-3,TGCAGCGGTGATAGCGGCAAGTACACAGATACGCAGTATTTT,CSGDSGKYTDTQYF
NA,TRBV7-2,NA,TRBJ1-2,TGTGCCAGCAGCTTAGTCGGGACAAACAACTATGGCTACACCTTC,CASSLVGTNNYGYTF
NA,TRBV4-3,NA,TRBJ2-2,TGCGCCAGCAGCCAAGTACGTGGAATTCCCACCGGGGAGCTGTTTTTT,CASSQVRGIPTGELFF
once,TRBV19,TRBD2,TRBJ2-1,TGTGCCAGTAGTATTGCTCTGGGGCTAGCGGGAAACAATGAGCAGTTCTTC,CASSIALGLAGNNEQFF
NA,TRBV30,TRBD2,TRBJ2-3,TGTGCCTGGAGTGTACAGTCGCTAGCGGGATCTGATACGCAGTATTTT,CAWSVQSLAGSDTQYF
NA,TRBV2,NA,TRBJ2-1,TGTGCCAGCAGTGAGGGGGGCTACAATGAGCAGTTCTTC,CASSEGGYNEQFF
NA,TRBV5-1,TRBD1,TRBJ1-2,TGCGCCAGCAGCTTCGGGACAGGGGAGAGGGCTAACTATGGCTACACCTTC,CASSFGTGERANYGYTF
NA,TRBV4-1,NA,TRBJ2-2,TGCGCCAGCACCCTCTCGGGTCGGACTTTGAACACCGGGGAGCTGTTTTTT,CASTLSGRTLNTGELFF